The TCR beta chain under discussion was sequenced for a study of T-cell memory formation after mild COVID-19. Notes on the study in general: A second wave of clones peaked on day 37, and their SARS-CoV-2 specificity went unconfirmed.

TCRdb ran MiXCR on the 5' RACE reads and lists one entry per CDR3 protein. The sample shows some 320,000 distinct CDR3 sequences, 15% to 20% of them seen only once. This clonotype was recorded at least ten times. Its target is not known. This sequence originates from a man aged 18 to 29 who had mild COVID-19 (a few samples of this study predate the infection). Cell type and time point are not known. Source material: PBMCs or a T cell subset sorted from them (not recorded which).

The CDR3 loop is CASSRSGDTQYF. The CDR3 DNA follows: TGTGCCAGCAGCCGGTCGGGAGATACGCAGTATTTT. The chain recombines TRBV7-9 with TRBJ2-3; D remains ambiguous. V was pared by 5 bases and J by 5 bases, with 8 bases between. This CDR3 comprises 12 residues. Germline values: CDR1 SEHNR, CDR2 FQNEAQ (reference sequence). The full variable domain, in which reference TRBV7-9 and TRBJ2-3 provide the parts outside the CDR3, is DTGVSQNPRHKITKRGQNVTFRCDPISEHNRLYWYRQTLGQGPEFLTYFQNEAQLEKSRLLSDRFSAERPKGSFSTLEIQRTEQGDSAMYLCASSRSGDTQYFGPGTRLTVL.